The next 9 T cell receptor beta chains were all read from a single sample in a study of blood T cells in healthy people across ages. Sample-barcoded 5' priming and a J-beta primer mix drove a second PCR of roughly 7 to 11 cycles. From the 5' RACE reads, TCRdb called clonotypes with MiXCR, one entry per CDR3 protein. The sample records about 810,000 distinct CDR3 sequences, roughly 35% being singletons. Sample: blood. The receptor source for this set is a man aged 18 to 29 in good health.

In regard to this clonotype: A much larger clone lies one base from this, so it may be a read error. This chain connects TRBV7-2 to TRBJ2-5; tentative D call: TRBD2 (5 bases). The CDR3 runs to 15 residues. Germline V gene sequence: CDR1 SGHTA, CDR2 FQGNSA. The V end was cut by 7 bases, the J end by 2 bases, with 17 bases between. CDR3: CASNGMEVVQETQYF. CDR3 coding DNA: TGTGCCAGCAACGGGATGGAGGTAGTACAAGAGACCCAGTACTTC.

In its sample, this clonotype was seen once. Germline is not matched at one junction end, which may reflect a read error. The rearrangement uses TRBV4-1 and TRBJ2-3; no clear D gene. The CDR3 runs to 14 residues. Germline V gene sequence: CDR1 MGHRA, CDR2 YSYEKL. CDR3 amino acids: CAGSRGEGTDTQYF. CDR3 nucleotide sequence: TGCGCCGGCAGCCGCGGTGAGGGCACAGATACGCAGTATTTT.

This clonotype was counted ten times or more. V gene TRBV20-1 combines with J gene TRBJ2-3; TRBD2 matches at 8 bases. Germline trimming cut 1 base from V and 4 bases from J; bases unmatched to any gene: 7. The germline CDR1 and CDR2 sequences are DFQATT and SNEGSKA (reference sequence). The CDR3 runs 15 residues. The CDR3 here is CSARAGIAGSDTQYF. The CDR3 nucleotides read TGCAGTGCTAGAGCGGGGATAGCGGGGTCAGATACGCAGTATTTT.

This clonotype was counted a few times. The chain uses TRBV4-2 and TRBJ2-2, with TRBD2 matching 11 bases. The germline gives CDR1 LGHNA, CDR2 YNFKEQ. This CDR3 spans 19 amino acids. V dropped 0 bases and J dropped 6; count of bases not matched to a gene: 12. The CDR3 protein is CASSQDAVLAGGVAGELFF. In DNA, the CDR3 is TGTGCCAGCAGCCAAGATGCAGTCCTAGCGGGGGGCGTAGCCGGGGAGCTGTTTTTT.

This clonotype has more than one count but fewer than ten. The chain recombines TRBV2 with TRBJ2-1; 8 bases map to TRBD1. The better agreement between TRBJ2-7 and the DNA end casts doubt on the J call. CDR1 and CDR2 (germline): SNHLY, FYNNEI. CDR3 size: 13 residues. CDR3 nucleotides: TGTGCCAGCACCAGGGGGCGCGGCAATGAGCAGTACTTC. Residues: CASTRGRGNEQYF.

In this sample, this clonotype turned up once. An end of the junction differs from the germline gene, which may be a read error. The rearrangement links TRBV6-1 to TRBJ2-3, with D perhaps matching TRBD2 (6 bases). This CDR3 comprises 15 residues. Germline CDR1 is MNHNS and CDR2 is SASEGT. In nucleotides, the CDR3 is TGTGCCAGCAGGGGTGGAGGGACCCCCACAGATGCGCAGTATTTT. Translated, it gives CASRGGGTPTDAQYF.

This clonotype was picked up a small number of times. The J gene is TRBJ2-5, the V gene TRBV20-1; 9 positions agree with TRBD1. Looked up from germline, CDR1 is DFQATT and CDR2 is SNEGSKA (reference sequence). Losses at the gene ends were 5 bases for V and 11 bases for J; bases not matched to a gene: 18. CDR3 size: 15 residues. CDR3 sequence: CSAYDRDREYNEQYF. CDR3 nucleotides: TGCAGTGCTTACGACCGGGACAGGGAGTACAATGAGCAGTACTTC.

For this clonotype: This sequence may be a read error, since a much larger clone differs from it by one base. CDR3 amino acids: CASSPSVGTRYF. The CDR3 nucleotides read TGTGCCAGCAGCCCTAGTGTAGGGACCCGGTACTTC. The rearrangement joins TRBV7-2 to TRBJ2-5; possibly TRBD1 or TRBD2 for D (5 bases each). This CDR3 region has 12 residues. Germline V gene lookup returns CDR1 SGHTA and CDR2 FQGNSA.

The gene calls are TRBV5-1 and TRBJ1-2, with D perhaps matching TRBD1 (5 bases). CDR3 length equals 13 residues. The germline V gene has CDR1 SGHRS and CDR2 YFSETQ. The V end was cut by 4 bases, the J end by 8 bases, with 15 bases between. The DNA of the CDR3 is TGCGCCAGCAGCCCCGGACAAAATCGGGGCTACACCTTC. It is translated as CASSPGQNRGYTF.